This entry lists 25 T cell receptor beta chains sequenced from one sample in a study of Ad26.COV2.S vaccination and SARS-CoV-2 variants. Clones were read by immunoSEQ multiplex PCR, and TCRdb kept only the in-frame ones, dropping some. The repertoire includes some 330,000 clones, roughly nine tenths of them detected once, and around 5.5% sits in the top ten. Treatment: roughly 18 received Ad26.COV2.S at low or high dose, single or two shots; 5 received placebo; per-sample allocation not given. Samples analyzed were those drawn on day 63 after the first vaccine or placebo injection. The sample was peripheral blood, taken in a trial of Ad26.COV2.S vaccine versus placebo. These receptors all come from a person between 18 and 60 years old who received the Ad26.COV2.S COVID-19 vaccine or a placebo.

The J gene is TRBJ1-5, the V gene TRBV27, with a possible D match to TRBD1 (6 bases). V was clipped by 4 bases and J by 6 bases, with 19 bases between them. Germline lookup yields CDR1 MNHEY and CDR2 SMNVEV (reference sequence). This CDR3 is 16 amino acids long. The CDR3 reads CASSSGGWGASQPQHF. CDR3 nucleotides: TGTGCCAGCAGTTCGGGTGGGTGGGGGGCGAGTCAGCCCCAGCATTTT.

The V gene is TRBV19, the J gene TRBJ2-2, with a tentative D call TRBD2 (5 bases). V lost 6 bases and J lost 1, with 9 bases in between. CDR1 and CDR2 (germline): LNHDA, SQIVND (reference sequence). The CDR3 sequence is 14 residues long. CDR3 coding DNA: TGTGCCAGTAGCTCAGGACTGAACACCGGGGAGCTGTTTTTT. This translates into CASSSGLNTGELFF.

This clone was picked up one time. V is TRBV6-5 and J is TRBJ1-1, with TRBD1 as a possible D gene (5 bases). The V end lost 2 bases, the J end lost 4 bases, and 8 bases lay between the germline ends. Germline CDR1 and CDR2: MNHEY and SVGAGI. The CDR3 has 13 residues. CDR3 nucleotide sequence: TGTGCCAGCAGTTACGGGGGGGGCACTGAAGCTTTCTTT. Its protein is CASSYGGGTEAFF.

In this sample, this clone turned up once. This chain uses TRBV7-9 with TRBJ2-5, with TRBD2 identical over 7 bases. This CDR3 contains 14 residues. The V gene end was trimmed by 4 bases and the J gene end by 1 base; junction bases not matched to a gene: 3. Germline values: CDR1 SEHNR, CDR2 FQNEAQ (reference sequence). CDR3 bases: TGTGCCAGCAGCTCGGCGGGGGTCCAAGAGACCCAGTACTTC. Its protein product is CASSSAGVQETQYF.

The count of this clone is one. The CDR3 spells CASSHTPTGLNEQFF. As DNA, the CDR3 is TGTGCCAGCAGCCACACCCCGACAGGGTTGAATGAGCAGTTCTTC. The rearrangement joins TRBV7-2 to TRBJ2-1, with 7 bases fitting TRBD1. CDR1 and CDR2 (germline): SGHTA, FQGNSA. The ends lost 5 bases at V and 7 bases at J; junction bases unmatched: 11. This CDR3 is built from 15 residues.

V and J are TRBV28 and TRBJ1-2, with a weak D call TRBD1 (6 bases). Trimming left V 1 base short and J 6 bases short, with 15 bases between. CDR1 and CDR2 from the germline V gene are MDHEN and SYDVKM. This CDR3 comprises 15 residues. The CDR3 region has the DNA TGTGCCAGCAGTTTATTTGGGCAGGGGATCAATGGCTACACCTTC. Residues: CASSLFGQGINGYTF.

This clone was recorded a few times. In DNA, the CDR3 is TGTGCCAGCAGTCCGAGCTCCTCCACTTATTCCTACGAGCAGTACGTC. This gives the protein CASSPSSSTYSYEQYV. The rearrangement joins TRBV6-2 or TRBV6-3 to TRBJ2-7; D ambiguous. There are 16 residues in the CDR3. The V end lost 5 bases, the J end lost 1 base, and 18 bases lay between the germline ends. CDR1 is MNHEY and CDR2 is SVGEGT in the germline V gene.

The chain employs TRBV6-6 and TRBJ2-7, with 8 bases lining up with TRBD2. The CDR3 has 13 amino acids. The V gene's germline CDR1 is MNHNY and CDR2 SVGAGI (reference sequence). V was clipped by 6 bases and J by 5 bases; unmatched bases: 6. DNA of the CDR3: TGTGCCAGCAGCCTCCTGCGGGAGGACGAGCAGTACGTC. This sequence encodes CASSLLREDEQYV.

The chain combines TRBV3-1 (or the pseudogene TRBV3-2) with TRBJ1-3; D gene ambiguous. The ends were cut back, 3 bases at V and 0 bases at J, with 9 bases in the middle. CDR1 is LGHDT, CDR2 YNNKEL, per germline (reference sequence). This CDR3 region has 15 residues. CDR3 sequence reads: CASSHGDFSGNTIYF. The CDR3 nucleotides are TGTGCCAGCAGCCATGGGGATTTCTCTGGAAACACCATATATTTT.

The chain combines TRBV10-3 with TRBJ2-3, with TRBD2 matching 8 bases. V lost 8 bases and J lost 2; bases outside the gene matches: 12. The CDR3 runs to 16 residues. CDR1 is ENHRY, CDR2 SYGVKD, per germline. The CDR3 sequence is CAISRKELADTDTQYF. The CDR3 nucleotides are TGTGCCATCTCCCGAAAGGAACTAGCGGACACAGATACGCAGTATTTT.

The gene calls are TRBV14 and TRBJ2-1, with 10 bases lining up with TRBD1. Per germline, CDR1 SGHDN and CDR2 FVKESK. With V trimmed by 1 base and J by 4 bases, 4 bases remained unmatched. This CDR3 is 16 amino acids long. In DNA form, the CDR3 reads TGTGCCAGCAGCCAAGGGGGACAGGGGCCGTACAATGAGCAGTTCTTC. Encoded protein: CASSQGGQGPYNEQFF.

V is TRBV13 and J is TRBJ1-2; D call uncertain. The germline V and J ends were trimmed by 1 base and 7 bases, with 16 bases remaining between them. The CDR3 covers 15 residues. CDR1 and CDR2 from the germline V gene are PRHDT and FYEKMQ (reference sequence). The chain's CDR3 is CASSLVTGAAGGYTF. For the CDR3, the DNA is TGTGCCAGCAGCTTAGTGACCGGTGCGGCCGGTGGCTACACCTTC.

The chain links TRBV27 to TRBJ2-3; perhaps TRBD1 as D (5 bases). The germline V and J ends were trimmed by 2 bases and 1 base, with 10 bases remaining between them. This CDR3 has 15 residues. CDR1 MNHEY and CDR2 SMNVEV come from the germline V gene (reference sequence). The DNA of the CDR3 is TGTGCCAGCAGTTTACAAGGGGCTCGCACAGATACGCAGTATTTT. This codes for CASSLQGARTDTQYF.

This clone occurred once. The chain recombines TRBV18 with TRBJ2-7, with 11 bases lining up with TRBD1. V dropped 0 bases and J dropped 7; count of bases not matched to a gene: 5. In germline, CDR1 is KGHSH, CDR2 LQKENI. This CDR3 region has 15 residues. CDR3 amino acids: CASSPPGQGAGEQYF. CDR3 coding DNA: TGTGCCAGCTCACCACCCGGACAGGGGGCGGGAGAGCAGTACTTC. The whole variable domain, remainder taken from reference TRBV18 and TRBJ2-7, is NAGVMQNPRHLVRRRGQEARLRCSPMKGHSHVYWYRQLPEEGLKFMVYLQKENIIDESGMPKERFSAEFPKEGPSILRIQQVVRGDSAAYFCASSPPGQGAGEQYFGPGTRLTVT.

The V and J genes are TRBV4-1 and TRBJ2-7, with 8 bases fitting TRBD2. V shed 3 bases, J shed 0 bases, and the junction held 7 bases outside the gene matches. CDR3 length equals 16 residues. Germline CDR1 MGHRA, CDR2 YSYEKL. CDR3 sequence (DNA): TGCGCCAGCAGCCAGGAGACTAGCGTTCACTCCTACGAGCAGTACTTC. Translated, it gives CASSQETSVHSYEQYF.

This rearrangement joins TRBV19 to TRBJ1-5; D is uncertain. The V end was cut by 5 bases, the J end by 4 bases, with 21 bases between. The V gene's germline CDR1 is LNHDA and CDR2 SQIVND (reference sequence). This CDR3 region has 17 residues. This chain's CDR3 is CASSPGPLKTPNQPQHF. The DNA of the CDR3 is TGTGCCAGTAGTCCCGGTCCGTTAAAGACACCTAATCAGCCCCAGCATTTT.

The V call is TRBV10-3, the J call TRBJ2-7; no reliable D call. Germline V gene sequence: CDR1 ENHRY, CDR2 SYGVKD. The CDR3 covers 14 residues. V was pared by 0 bases and J by 0 bases, with 6 bases between. The CDR3 reads CAISESPYSYEQYV. The CDR3 DNA sequence: TGTGCCATCAGTGAGTCTCCCTACTCCTACGAGCAGTACGTC.

This chain joins TRBV28 and TRBJ1-6; D gene ambiguous. CDR1 and CDR2 (germline): MDHEN, SYDVKM. The CDR3 loop spans 12 amino acids. The V and J ends lost 2 bases and 13 bases respectively, with 9 bases between them. The CDR3 here is CASSLIGVPLHF. The CDR3 DNA is TGTGCCAGCAGTTTAATCGGGGTCCCCCTCCACTTT.

The chain has TRBV19 and TRBJ1-2, with TRBD1 matching over 7 bases. Germline V CDR1 and CDR2: LNHDA, SQIVND (reference sequence). The V segment lost 9 bases and the J segment 1 base; nucleotides outside the gene matches: 8. This CDR3 has 14 amino acids. CDR3: CARDEGQFNYGYTF. CDR3 DNA: TGTGCCAGGGACGAGGGACAGTTTAACTATGGCTACACCTTC.

V gene TRBV6-2 or TRBV6-3 combines with J gene TRBJ1-2, with a weak D call TRBD1 (5 bases). CDR1 and CDR2 (germline): MNHEY, SVGEGT. This CDR3 spans 15 amino acids. Between the trimmed V and J ends, which lost 2 bases and 2 bases, there was a span of 12 bases. The CDR3: CASSYPLEGNYGYTF. CDR3 sequence (DNA): TGTGCCAGCAGTTACCCCTTGGAGGGGAACTATGGCTACACCTTC.

The chain uses TRBV4-3 and TRBJ1-6, with 7 positions matching TRBD1. The CDR3 covers 16 residues. V lost 4 bases, J lost 9 bases, and 12 bases stayed unmatched. Germline values: CDR1 LGHNA, CDR2 YSLEER. DNA of the CDR3: TGCGCCAGCAGCCCCCACCCCGACAGGGTGAGTTCACCCCTCCACTTT. Its protein product is CASSPHPDRVSSPLHF.

V and J are TRBV7-2 and TRBJ1-1; tentative D call: TRBD1 (5 bases). Germline V gene lookup returns CDR1 SGHTA and CDR2 FQGNSA. Trimming removed 6 bases from V and 3 bases from J, with 11 bases in between. The CDR3 is 13 amino acids. The CDR3 nucleotides read TGTGCCAGCAGGGTCAGGGAATACACTGAAGCTTTCTTT. Its protein product is CASRVREYTEAFF. Looking up the rest from reference TRBV7-2 and TRBJ1-1 gives the full variable domain: GAGVSQSPSNKVTEKGKDVELRCDPISGHTALYWYRQSLGQGLEFLIYFQGNSAPDKSGLPSDRFSAERTGGSVSTLTIQRTQQEDSAVYLCASRVREYTEAFFGQGTRLTVV.

The chain couples TRBV29-1 to TRBJ1-2; possible D gene TRBD1, 5 bases. Trimming stripped 6 bases from V and 1 base from J, with 12 bases between. The CDR3 extends over 13 amino acids. CDR1 and CDR2 from the germline V gene are SQVTM and ANQGSEA. The CDR3 here is CSVVDSDNYGYTF. The DNA for the CDR3 is TGCAGCGTCGTTGACAGCGATAACTATGGCTACACCTTC.

J is TRBJ2-5 and V is TRBV5-1; D uncertain. The CDR3 is made up of 13 amino acids. Germline values: CDR1 SGHRS, CDR2 YFSETQ. The V end was cut by 6 bases, the J end by 4 bases, with 13 bases between. This CDR3 is CASTRNYGETQYF. CDR3 DNA: TGCGCCAGCACCAGGAACTACGGAGAGACCCAGTACTTC.

The rearrangement links TRBV7-9 to TRBJ1-4, with D maybe TRBD1 (6 bases). The V end lost 8 bases, the J end lost 3 bases, and 10 bases lay between the germline ends. CDR1 is SEHNR and CDR2 is FQNEAQ in the germline V gene (reference sequence). The CDR3 extends over 13 amino acids. The CDR3 region is CASGRGANEKLFF. The CDR3 nucleotides read TGTGCCAGCGGGAGGGGGGCTAATGAAAAACTGTTTTTT.